A selection of T cell receptor beta chains follows, all from one sample in a study of lymphopenia after photon versus proton radiotherapy. Data came from immunoSEQ multiplex PCR; TCRdb stores just in-frame clones and leaves some out. There are approximately 35,000 clones in the sample; roughly 90% occur only once, and approximately 6.2% lies in the top ten. The specimen was peripheral blood, collected from a patient treated with photon-based radiotherapy. These receptors originate from a woman in her forties or fifties with pancreatic cancer. The CDR3 runs from the conserved cysteine through the conserved F or W. A D gene is named only where the DNA matches it firmly. Clone size is shown for a subset of rows, as once, few, many or a class of expanded clone.

>.|.|TRBV7-9|TRBJ2-1
CASSLASTVYNEQFF
TGTGCCAGCAGCTTAGCGTCTACGGTCTACAATGAGCAGTTCTTC
>.|.|TRBV6-1|TRBJ1-5
CASREGSNQPQHF
TGTGCCAGCAGGGAGGGGAGCAATCAGCCCCAGCATTTT
>.|.|TRBV28|TRBJ2-4
CASSSTPGAKNIQYF
TGTGCCAGCAGTTCCACCCCGGGTGCCAAAAACATTCAGTACTTC
>TRBD1|.|TRBV18|TRBJ1-5
CASSPRQGPGEQPQHF
TGTGCCAGCTCACCACGACAGGGGCCTGGGGAACAGCCCCAGCATTTT
>.|.|TRBV6-1|TRBJ1-2
CASSESNNYGYTF
TGTGCCAGCAGTGAGTCGAATAACTATGGCTACACCTTC
>TRBD2|.|TRBV27|TRBJ2-5
CASSLSGRLAGRETQYF
TGTGCCAGCAGTTTATCGGGGAGACTAGCGGGGAGAGAGACCCAGTACTTC
>.|once|TRBV18|TRBJ1-1
CASSPPGGGLNTEAFF
TGTGCCAGCTCACCACCTGGCGGGGGCCTGAACACTGAAGCTTTCTTT
>.|.|TRBV6-6|TRBJ1-4
CASSPQGVVGEKLFF
TGTGCCAGCAGTCCTCAGGGAGTGGTAGGTGAAAAACTGTTTTTT
>.|.|TRBV15|TRBJ2-1
CATSRPKGEQFF
TGTGCCACCAGCAGACCTAAAGGTGAGCAGTTCTTC
>.|.|TRBV6-5|TRBJ2-2
CASSYRSGPTGELFF
TGTGCCAGCAGTTACCGGAGCGGGCCCACCGGGGAGCTGTTTTTT
>.|.|TRBV6-5|TRBJ2-2
CASSYEPLTGELFF
TGTGCCAGCAGTTACGAACCGTTGACCGGGGAGCTGTTTTTT
>TRBD2|.|TRBV9|TRBJ2-5
CASSVAGGRAGETQYF
TGTGCCAGCAGCGTAGCAGGCGGGAGGGCCGGGGAGACCCAGTACTTC
>.|.|TRBV30|TRBJ1-5
CACRTAGGNQPQHF
TGTGCCTGCCGGACAGCGGGGGGCAATCAGCCCCAGCATTTT
>TRBD1|.|TRBV5-1|TRBJ1-1
CASSLLNPPGQGGSEAFF
TGCGCCAGCAGCTTGCTTAATCCACCGGGACAGGGAGGGTCTGAAGCTTTCTTT
>.|.|TRBV28|TRBJ2-1
CASSPGTPIYNEQFF
TGTGCCAGCAGTCCCGGGACACCGATTTACAATGAGCAGTTCTTC
>.|.|TRBV5-4|TRBJ1-4
CASSLGQGPTSGEKLFF
TGTGCCAGCAGCTTGGGGCAGGGTCCCACCTCTGGTGAAAAACTGTTTTTT
>.|.|TRBV9|TRBJ1-1
CASSVQAGLSEAFF
TGTGCCAGCAGCGTCCAAGCGGGGCTATCTGAAGCTTTCTTT
>.|.|TRBV10-3|TRBJ2-1
CAIGGGGTYNEQFF
TGTGCCATCGGAGGAGGCGGAACCTACAATGAGCAGTTCTTC
>.|.|TRBV6-1|TRBJ1-1
CASSEGEYWTTADTEAFF
TGTGCCAGCAGTGAAGGGGAGTATTGGACAACGGCAGACACTGAAGCTTTCTTT
>.|.|TRBV20-1|TRBJ2-7
CSASGGYEQYF
TGCAGTGCTAGTGGGGGGTACGAGCAGTACTTC
>.|.|TRBV29-1|TRBJ2-1
CSVPVSSSYNEQFF
TGCAGCGTGCCTGTATCCAGCTCCTACAATGAGCAGTTCTTC
>.|.|TRBV5-1|TRBJ1-5
CASSLLVWAGDGVGDQPQHF
TGCGCCAGCAGCTTGCTGGTCTGGGCAGGGGATGGTGTAGGTGATCAGCCCCAGCATTTT
>.|.|TRBV5-6|TRBJ1-1
CASSLATGSEAFF
TGTGCCAGCAGCTTGGCCACCGGAAGTGAAGCTTTCTTT
>TRBD1|.|TRBV7-9|TRBJ1-2
CASTRTGENYGYTF
TGTGCCAGCACCCGGACAGGGGAGAACTATGGCTACACCTTC
>.|.|TRBV5-1|TRBJ1-6
CASSYTLSDSSPLHF
TGCGCCAGCAGCTATACCCTCAGTGATAGTTCACCCCTCCACTTT
>.|.|TRBV19|TRBJ2-1
CASSRGTTYNEQFF
TGTGCCAGTAGTAGAGGGACGACCTACAATGAGCAGTTCTTC
>.|once|TRBV30|TRBJ1-1
CAWSGDATEAFF
TGTGCCTGGAGTGGGGACGCCACTGAAGCTTTCTTT